The clone carrying this T cell receptor beta chain was found once. Assay: immunoSEQ multiplex PCR; the TCRdb copy retains only in-frame clones and omits some. Of tens of thousands of clones in the sample, roughly 87% were seen once. These data come from a study of OX40 agonist ivuxolimab in advanced cancers. Germline loops: CDR1 SGHTA, CDR2 FQGNSA. Trimming stripped 6 bases from V and 0 bases from J, with 9 bases between. The CDR3 covers 14 residues. V is TRBV7-2 and J is TRBJ1-3; D call uncertain. The receptor was derived from an adult with an advanced solid tumor such as melanoma, head and neck, liver or kidney cancer. This material consisted of CD4+ or CD8+ T cells sorted from blood, taken in a trial of the OX40 agonist ivuxolimab. The CDR3 reads CASRLPASGNTIYF. The CDR3 region has the DNA TGTGCCAGCAGGCTCCCTGCCTCTGGAAACACCATATATTTT.